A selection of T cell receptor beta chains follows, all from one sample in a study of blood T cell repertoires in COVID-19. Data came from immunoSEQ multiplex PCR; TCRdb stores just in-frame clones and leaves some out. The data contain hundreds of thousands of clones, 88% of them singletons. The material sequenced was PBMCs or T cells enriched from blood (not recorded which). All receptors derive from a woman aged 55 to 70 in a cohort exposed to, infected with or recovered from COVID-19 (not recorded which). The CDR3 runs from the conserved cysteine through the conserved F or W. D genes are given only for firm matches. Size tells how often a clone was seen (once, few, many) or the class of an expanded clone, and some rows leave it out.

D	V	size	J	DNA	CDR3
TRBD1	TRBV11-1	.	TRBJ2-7	TGTGCCAGCAGCCCAAGGACAGGGAGCTCCTACGAGCAGTACTTC	CASSPRTGSSYEQYF
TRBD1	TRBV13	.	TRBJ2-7	TGTGCCAGCAGCTTGGGGACAGGGGGCTACGAGCAGTACTTC	CASSLGTGGYEQYF
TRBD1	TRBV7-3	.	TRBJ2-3	TGTGCCAGCAGCTTAAATTCAGGGGGAGCCGGTCCCGCAGATACGCAGTATTTT	CASSLNSGGAGPADTQYF
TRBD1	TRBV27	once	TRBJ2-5	TGTGCCAGCAGTTCCCGACAGGGTCAAGAGACCCAGTACTTC	CASSSRQGQETQYF
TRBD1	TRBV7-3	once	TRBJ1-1	TGTGCCAGCAGCTCGGACAGGGCTTCCACTGAAGCTTTCTTT	CASSSDRASTEAFF
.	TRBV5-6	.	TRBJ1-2	TGTGCCAGCAGCTTGTTGGGGGCGTTCACCTTC	CASSLLGAFTF
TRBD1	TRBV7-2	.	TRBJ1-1	TGTGCCAGCAACTTCCCTTCCGACAGGGGGACCTTGAACACTGAAGCTTTCTTT	CASNFPSDRGTLNTEAFF
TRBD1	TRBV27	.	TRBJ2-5	TGTGCCAGCAGTTCGCTCGGGACAGCCAAAGAGACCCAGTACTTC	CASSSLGTAKETQYF
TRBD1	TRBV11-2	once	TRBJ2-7	TGTGCCAGCAGCTTCCGGGACAGGGTATACGAGCAGTACTTC	CASSFRDRVYEQYF
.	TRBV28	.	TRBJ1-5	TGTGCCAGCAGTCTTCAGGGTCAGCCCCAGCATTTT	CASSLQGQPQHF
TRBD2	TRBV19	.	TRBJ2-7	TGTGCCACGTACGACAGTGGCGGGAGGGCCCGTGGCGAGCAGTACTTC	CATYDSGGRARGEQYF
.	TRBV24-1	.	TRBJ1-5	TGTGCCACCAGTGATAAGGGGCGGAGGGATCAGCCCCAGCATTTT	CATSDKGRRDQPQHF
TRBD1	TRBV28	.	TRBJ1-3	TGTGCCAGCAGTGGACAGGGGAAGATCTCTGGAAACACCATATATTTT	CASSGQGKISGNTIYF
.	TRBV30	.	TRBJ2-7	TGTGCCTGGTCCCGGGACTCCTACGAGCAGTACTTC	CAWSRDSYEQYF
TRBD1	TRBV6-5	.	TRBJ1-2	TGTGCCAGCAGTTACGGCGCAGGGGGCCATGGCTACACCTTC	CASSYGAGGHGYTF
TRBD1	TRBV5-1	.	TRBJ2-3	TGCGCCAGCAGCTTCCGGGACAGGTCCGATACGCAGTATTTT	CASSFRDRSDTQYF